These 32 T cell receptor beta chains came from one sample sequenced in a study of cytomegalovirus exposure and HLA in healthy donors. A multiplex PCR was run with 60 Vbeta primers and 13 Jbeta primers. Repertoires were generated with immunoSEQ multiplex PCR, while TCRdb's copy carries only in-frame clones and drops some. The sample lists approximately 120,000 clones; 65% to 75% were seen once. The material sequenced was PBMCs. The receptors stem from a man aged 40-55 years in good health and CMV-seropositive.

The genes are TRBV18 and TRBJ2-2; possibly TRBD1 for D (5 bases). With 2 bases removed from V and 6 bases from J, the gap between germline ends came to 13 bases. CDR3 length: 15 amino acids. Germline CDR1 is KGHSH and CDR2 is LQKENI. The CDR3 DNA reads TGTGCCAGCTCACCAGTAGGGGTCGAAGCCGGGGAGCTGTTTTTT. It encodes CASSPVGVEAGELFF.

The chain employs TRBV5-1 and TRBJ2-5; 13 bases line up with TRBD2. Germline CDR1 and CDR2: SGHRS and YFSETQ. V lost 2 bases, J lost 5 bases, and 6 bases stayed unmatched. CDR3 length: 16 amino acids. The CDR3 spells CASSFTSGGAGETQYF. CDR3 nucleotide sequence: TGCGCCAGCAGCTTTACTAGCGGGGGGGCCGGGGAGACCCAGTACTTC.

J is TRBJ2-5 and V is TRBV6-5; 8 nucleotides line up with TRBD2. This CDR3 spans 16 amino acids. V lost 4 bases to trimming and J lost 4 bases; unmatched junction nucleotides: 11. Germline V lookup: CDR1 MNHEY, CDR2 SVGAGI. The CDR3 DNA reads TGTGCCAGCAGTTTTGGACTCCTCGGGGGGGGAGAGACCCAGTACTTC. Protein: CASSFGLLGGGETQYF.

This rearrangement joins TRBV7-6 to TRBJ2-7; the match to TRBD1 covers 8 bases. Germline CDR1 SGHVS, CDR2 FNYEAQ. The CDR3 length is 14 residues. V trimming: 2 bases; J trimming: 3 bases; junction bases outside the gene matches: 3. The CDR3 DNA reads TGTGCCAGCAGCTTAAAGGACAGGGACTACGAGCAGTACTTC. It translates to CASSLKDRDYEQYF.

The V and J genes are TRBV15 and TRBJ1-4; possibly TRBD1 for D (5 bases). Germline lookup yields CDR1 LNHNV and CDR2 YYDKDF (reference sequence). Between the trimmed V and J ends, which lost 3 bases and 3 bases, there was a span of 14 bases. This CDR3 region has 16 residues. The CDR3 DNA sequence: TGTGCCACCAGCAGGAGATCAGGGACTTCTAATGAAAAACTGTTTTTT. It codes for CATSRRSGTSNEKLFF.

The chain links TRBV10-3 to TRBJ1-4; D might be TRBD1 (6 bases). Germline assignment: CDR1 ENHRY and CDR2 SYGVKD. The V end was cut by 6 bases, the J end by 0 bases, with 8 bases between. The CDR3 is 14 amino acids. CDR3 residues: CAISRGATNEKLFF. The CDR3 DNA is TGTGCCATCAGCAGGGGAGCAACTAATGAAAAACTGTTTTTT.

This sequence joins TRBV28 and TRBJ1-2, with 8 bases lining up with TRBD1. Germline V lookup: CDR1 MDHEN, CDR2 SYDVKM. V was pared by 1 base and J by 8 bases, with 6 bases of the junction left unmatched. The CDR3 spans 14 residues. The CDR3 sequence is CASSLFQGAAGYTF. Here the CDR3 DNA reads TGTGCCAGCAGTTTATTTCAGGGGGCAGCCGGCTACACCTTC.

The chain uses TRBV4-1 and TRBJ2-4, with D possibly matching TRBD1 (5 bases). The CDR3 has 14 amino acids. The germline V and J ends were trimmed by 0 bases and 10 bases, with 13 bases remaining between them. The germline V gene encodes CDR1 MGHRA and CDR2 YSYEKL. The CDR3 region has the DNA TGCGCCAGCAGCCAAGAACAGGTTGGGGTGATTCAGTACTTC. Its protein is CASSQEQVGVIQYF.

The rearrangement joins TRBV7-7 to TRBJ2-7; D is possibly TRBD1 (5 bases). The V gene's germline CDR1 is SSHAT and CDR2 FNYEAQ (reference sequence). The V and J ends lost 1 base and 7 bases respectively, with 17 bases between them. The CDR3 consists of 15 residues. The CDR3 region is CASSLEGNGSTEQYF. The CDR3 DNA reads TGTGCCAGCAGCTTAGAGGGGAACGGGTCCACGGAGCAGTACTTC.

The chain recombines TRBV6-5 with TRBJ1-5; 7 bases fit TRBD1. Per the germline V gene, CDR1 is MNHEY and CDR2 is SVGAGI. The CDR3 length is 15 residues. V lost 5 bases to trimming and J lost 2 bases; unmatched junction nucleotides: 6. CDR3 DNA sequence: TGTGCCAGCAGTGGACAGGTCGGCGGCAATCAGCCCCAGCATTTT. This translates into CASSGQVGGNQPQHF.

The chain employs TRBV15 and TRBJ2-7; D not certain. This CDR3 is built from 17 residues. Germline assignment: CDR1 LNHNV and CDR2 YYDKDF (reference sequence). Trimming shortened V by 0 bases and J by 5 bases, and 20 bases separated the two germline ends. Here the CDR3 reads CATSRDGTGSRDDEQYF. The DNA of the CDR3 is TGTGCCACCAGCAGAGATGGAACCGGGTCTAGAGACGACGAGCAGTACTTC.

The V call is TRBV27, the J call TRBJ1-5; TRBD1 might be the D (6 bases). The CDR3 covers 14 residues. Germline lookup yields CDR1 MNHEY and CDR2 SMNVEV (reference sequence). V lost 5 bases, J lost 6 bases, and 14 bases lay in between. CDR3 in amino acids: CASSTGPNSQPQHF. CDR3 sequence (DNA): TGTGCCAGCAGTACAGGGCCAAACAGTCAGCCCCAGCATTTT.

CDR3 bases: TGTGCCAGCTTGGTTGGCGGAGGCACCGGGGAGCTGTTTTTT. Translation: CASLVGGGTGELFF. The chain combines TRBV6-1 with TRBJ2-2; tentative D call: TRBD2 (5 bases). CDR1 is MNHNS and CDR2 is SASEGT in the germline V gene. The CDR3 spans 14 residues. V was clipped by 8 bases and J by 4 bases, with 14 bases between them.

The J gene is TRBJ1-2, the V gene TRBV19, with D possibly TRBD1 on 6 matching bases. Trimming pared 1 base from V and 7 bases from J, leaving 16 bases between. Germline assignment: CDR1 LNHDA and CDR2 SQIVND (reference sequence). This CDR3 comprises 15 residues. The DNA of the CDR3 is TGTGCCAGTAGTATAGCCGTTAGACAGGCCCGTGGCTACACCTTC. Protein: CASSIAVRQARGYTF. The complete variable domain, with remaining parts taken from reference TRBV19 and TRBJ1-2, reads DGGITQSPKYLFRKEGQNVTLSCEQNLNHDAMYWYRQDPGQGLRLIYYSQIVNDFQKGDIAEGYSVSREKKESFPLTVTSAQKNPTAFYLCASSIAVRQARGYTFGSGTRLTVV.

This chain uses TRBV7-2 with TRBJ2-7, with TRBD2 matching over 12 bases. Germline values: CDR1 SGHTA, CDR2 FQGNSA. The CDR3 is 19 residues long. V gave up 5 bases and J gave up 6 bases; unmatched junction bases: 20. CDR3 region: CASSPWETSGRYLGSEQYF. In nucleotides, the CDR3 is TGTGCCAGCAGCCCCTGGGAGACTAGCGGGAGATATTTGGGTTCCGAGCAGTACTTC.

The chain employs TRBV5-1 and TRBJ1-1, with 10 bases fitting TRBD1. This CDR3 region has 15 residues. Looked up from germline, CDR1 is SGHRS and CDR2 is YFSETQ. After removal of 7 bases from V and 5 bases from J, the junction contained 11 bases not matched to a gene. Written as DNA, the CDR3 is TGCGCCAGCGGTAGTGGGGACAGGGGCAGAACTGAAGCTTTCTTT. It yields the protein CASGSGDRGRTEAFF.

The rearrangement links TRBV5-1 to TRBJ2-5; TRBD2 matches 8 bases. This CDR3 spans 13 amino acids. V was pared by 6 bases and J by 4 bases, with 5 bases of the junction left unmatched. Germline CDR1 is SGHRS and CDR2 is YFSETQ. CDR3 coding DNA: TGCGCCAGCACCGGGGGGGCTGGAGAGACCCAGTACTTC. Translated: CASTGGAGETQYF.

This clone occurred a few times. The V and J genes are TRBV6-6 and TRBJ1-2; D is uncertain. From germline, CDR1 is MNHNY and CDR2 SVGAGI (reference sequence). The CDR3 covers 14 residues. V gave up 2 bases and J gave up 5 bases, with 12 bases separating them. The CDR3 here is CASSYGPPRYGYTF. The CDR3 DNA follows: TGTGCCAGCAGTTACGGGCCGCCCCGATATGGCTACACCTTC.

This rearrangement joins TRBV30 to TRBJ2-7; D perhaps matches TRBD1 (6 bases). The CDR3 loop spans 13 amino acids. Germline assignment: CDR1 GTSNPN and CDR2 SVGIG (reference sequence). V was clipped by 4 bases and J by 2 bases, with 12 bases between them. CDR3 in amino acids: CAWMQGSAYEQYF. CDR3 DNA sequence: TGTGCCTGGATGCAGGGGTCGGCCTACGAGCAGTACTTC. Supplemented by reference TRBV30 and TRBJ2-7, the full variable domain reads SQTIHQWPATLVQPVGSPLSLECTVEGTSNPNLYWYRQAAGRGLQLLFYSVGIGQISSEVPQNLSASRPQDRQFILSSKKLLLSDSGFYLCAWMQGSAYEQYFGPGTRLTVT.

This clone has only one observation. This rearrangement joins TRBV30 to TRBJ2-2, with TRBD2 identical over 11 bases. The CDR3 covers 16 residues. In germline, CDR1 is GTSNPN, CDR2 SVGIG (reference sequence). V shed 3 bases and J 4 bases; nucleotides not matched to a gene: 7. CDR3 loop: CAWRASGLAVTGELFF. CDR3 nucleotides: TGTGCCTGGAGAGCCTCGGGACTAGCGGTCACCGGGGAGCTGTTTTTT.

V usage is TRBV7-9 and J usage is TRBJ1-3, with TRBD1 as a possible D gene (6 bases). Germline V gene sequence: CDR1 SEHNR, CDR2 FQNEAQ (reference sequence). V was cut by 1 base and J by 2 bases, with 18 bases left in between. The CDR3 is 18 amino acids. CDR3 amino acids: CASSLVVGAALPGNTIYF. The CDR3 nucleotides read TGTGCCAGCAGCTTAGTGGTGGGGGCAGCCCTTCCTGGAAACACCATATATTTT. Full variable domain (missing parts from reference TRBV7-9 and TRBJ1-3): DTGVSQNPRHKITKRGQNVTFRCDPISEHNRLYWYRQTLGQGPEFLTYFQNEAQLEKSRLLSDRFSAERPKGSFSTLEIQRTEQGDSAMYLCASSLVVGAALPGNTIYFGEGSWLTVV.

The chain links TRBV30 to TRBJ2-7; no firm D call. This CDR3 is 11 amino acids long. Germline V gene sequence: CDR1 GTSNPN, CDR2 SVGIG (reference sequence). The V and J ends lost 0 bases and 6 bases respectively, with 6 bases between them. CDR3 sequence: CAWSVLREQYF. In nucleotides, the CDR3 is TGTGCCTGGAGTGTATTGCGCGAGCAGTACTTC.

This clone turned up a few times. The DNA of the CDR3 is TGTGCCGCGGGCAGGCTGAACACTGAAGCTTTCTTT. Translation: CAAGRLNTEAFF. The chain uses TRBV19 and TRBJ1-1; D unresolved. The CDR3 consists of 12 residues. CDR1 is LNHDA and CDR2 is SQIVND in the germline V gene (reference sequence). Trimming removed 11 bases from V and 0 bases from J, with 10 bases in between. Variable domain in full (rest from reference TRBV19 and TRBJ1-1): DGGITQSPKYLFRKEGQNVTLSCEQNLNHDAMYWYRQDPGQGLRLIYYSQIVNDFQKGDIAEGYSVSREKKESFPLTVTSAQKNPTAFYLCAAGRLNTEAFFGQGTRLTVV.

The chain is built from TRBV6-5 and TRBJ1-5; D is unclear. CDR3 size: 14 residues. V gave up 10 bases and J gave up 7 bases, with 20 bases separating them. Germline V gives CDR1 MNHEY, CDR2 SVGAGI. For the CDR3, the DNA is TGTGCCACAGCCCCGGGAGGGATGGGCCAGCCCCAGCATTTT. Translation gives CATAPGGMGQPQHF.

The gene calls are TRBV7-9 and TRBJ1-5; no firm D call. CDR1 SEHNR and CDR2 FQNEAQ come from the germline V gene (reference sequence). The CDR3 extends over 15 amino acids. The V end was cut by 3 bases, the J end by 0 bases, with 9 bases between. CDR3: CASSFGQYSNQPQHF. The CDR3 bases are TGTGCCAGCAGCTTTGGGCAGTATAGCAATCAGCCCCAGCATTTT. The whole variable domain, filled in from reference TRBV7-9 and TRBJ1-5, reads DTGVSQNPRHKITKRGQNVTFRCDPISEHNRLYWYRQTLGQGPEFLTYFQNEAQLEKSRLLSDRFSAERPKGSFSTLEIQRTEQGDSAMYLCASSFGQYSNQPQHFGDGTRLSIL.

This clone was seen only once. The chain couples TRBV7-9 to TRBJ2-7, with 7 bases lining up with TRBD1. Germline trimming cut 1 base from V and 5 bases from J; bases unmatched to any gene: 5. This CDR3 has 14 residues. Germline V gives CDR1 SEHNR, CDR2 FQNEAQ (reference sequence). The CDR3 nucleotides are TGTGCCAGCAGCTTAGAAACAGGGGCAGACGAGCAGTACTTC. Translated, it gives CASSLETGADEQYF.

The rearrangement uses TRBV4-1 and TRBJ2-5; D unresolved. The length of the CDR3 is 14 residues. The germline gives CDR1 MGHRA, CDR2 YSYEKL. V lost 2 bases to trimming and J lost 3 bases, with 10 bases between them. CDR3 amino acids: CASSQFPREETQYF. The CDR3 nucleotides are TGCGCCAGCAGCCAATTTCCGAGAGAAGAGACCCAGTACTTC.

V usage is TRBV25-1 and J usage is TRBJ1-2; 8 bases map to TRBD1. The junction had 7 bases not matched to a gene; V was cut back by 2 bases and J by 5 bases. Germline CDR1 reads MGHDK; CDR2 reads SYGVNS. The CDR3 extends over 15 amino acids. The CDR3 protein is CASSEPGQGRYGYTF. Here the CDR3 DNA reads TGTGCCAGCAGTGAACCAGGACAGGGTAGATATGGCTACACCTTC.

This sequence joins TRBV10-2 and TRBJ2-1, with TRBD1 matching over 7 bases. Losses at the gene ends were 7 bases for V and 10 bases for J; bases not matched to a gene: 4. Germline CDR1 WSHSY, CDR2 SAAADI. CDR3 size: 11 residues. The DNA of the CDR3 is TGCGCCAGCATGAGGGGGCAGGAGCAGTTCTTC. It specifies CASMRGQEQFF.

This chain joins TRBV20-1 and TRBJ1-5; D is perhaps TRBD1 (5 bases). Trimming left V 4 bases short and J 12 bases short, with 13 bases between. Germline V lookup: CDR1 DFQATT, CDR2 SNEGSKA (reference sequence). The CDR3 loop spans 11 amino acids. The CDR3 DNA follows: TGCAGTGCTATGGACATCCCCTTCCAGCATTTT. Amino acid sequence: CSAMDIPFQHF.

The CDR3 sequence is CATSRIREADYTGELFF. The CDR3 DNA reads TGTGCCACCAGCAGAATCCGGGAGGCTGACTACACCGGGGAGCTGTTTTTT. J is TRBJ2-2 and V is TRBV15; 7 positions agree with TRBD2. V was clipped by 2 bases and J by 3 bases; unmatched bases: 9. CDR3 length equals 17 residues. Germline V gives CDR1 LNHNV, CDR2 YYDKDF (reference sequence). Using reference TRBV15 and TRBJ2-2 for the parts outside the CDR3, the full variable domain is DAMVIQNPRYQVTQFGKPVTLSCSQTLNHNVMYWYQQKSSQAPKLLFHYYDKDFNNEADTPDNFQSRRPNTSFCFLDIRSPGLGDTAMYLCATSRIREADYTGELFFGEGSRLTVL.

This clone was detected a few times. The V call is TRBV11-2, the J call TRBJ2-1; 7 positions agree with TRBD2. Looked up from germline, CDR1 is SGHAT and CDR2 is FQNNGV. Germline trimming cut 7 bases from V and 4 bases from J; bases unmatched to any gene: 4. The CDR3 spans 13 residues. Written as DNA, the CDR3 is TGTGCCAGCAATAGCGGGCCTTACAATGAGCAGTTCTTC. It encodes CASNSGPYNEQFF. Drawing the rest from reference TRBV11-2 and TRBJ2-1, the complete variable domain is EAGVAQSPRYKIIEKRQSVAFWCNPISGHATLYWYQQILGQGPKLLIQFQNNGVVDDSQLPKDRFSAERLKGVDSTLKIQPAKLEDSAVYLCASNSGPYNEQFFGPGTRLTVL.